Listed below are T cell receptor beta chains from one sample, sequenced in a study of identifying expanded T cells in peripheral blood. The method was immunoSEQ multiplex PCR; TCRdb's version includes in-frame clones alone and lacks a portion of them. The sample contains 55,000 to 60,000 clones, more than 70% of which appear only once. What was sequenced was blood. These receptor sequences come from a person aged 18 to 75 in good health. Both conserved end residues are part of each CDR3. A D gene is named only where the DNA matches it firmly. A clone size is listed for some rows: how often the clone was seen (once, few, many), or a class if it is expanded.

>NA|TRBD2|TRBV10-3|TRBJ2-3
TGTGCCATCAGCGGAACTAGCGGGAGGGCCCAAAACACAGATACGCAGTATTTT
CAISGTSGRAQNTDTQYF
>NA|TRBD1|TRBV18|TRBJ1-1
TGTGCCAGCTCATCCACAGGGGGTTGGGACACTGAAGCTTTCTTT
CASSSTGGWDTEAFF
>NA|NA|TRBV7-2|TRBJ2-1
TGTGCCAGCAGCTCGACTCAATTGCAGCAGTTCTTC
CASSSTQLQQFF
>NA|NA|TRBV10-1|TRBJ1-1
TGCGCCAGCAGCGGCGGGGCTAACACTGAAGCTTTCTTT
CASSGGANTEAFF
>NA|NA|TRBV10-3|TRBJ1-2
TGTGCCATCCGATGGGGCCGGGATGGCTACACCTTC
CAIRWGRDGYTF
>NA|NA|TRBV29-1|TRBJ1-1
TGCAGTGCTCAGATAGTGAACACTGAAGCTTTCTTT
CSAQIVNTEAFF
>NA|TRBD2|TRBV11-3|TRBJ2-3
TGTGCCAGCAGCTTGGGGACTAGCGGGAGGTACAGCACAGATACGCAGTATTTT
CASSLGTSGRYSTDTQYF
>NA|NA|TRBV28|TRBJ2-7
TGTGCCAGCAGCGCTCCCCCGGGGCAGGGGTCCTACGAGCAGTACTTC
CASSAPPGQGSYEQYF
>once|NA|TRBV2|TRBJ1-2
TGTGCCAGCAGTCCCGACGGAAACTATGGCTACACCTTC
CASSPDGNYGYTF
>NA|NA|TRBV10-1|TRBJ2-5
TGCGCCAGCAGTGGGGCTGTGGACAAGAAGAAGGAGACCCAGTACTTC
CASSGAVDKKKETQYF
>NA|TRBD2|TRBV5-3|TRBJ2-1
TGTGCCAGAAGCCTGAAGCGGGAGGAAAGGCCCAAGTGGAATGAGCAGTTCTTC
CARSLKREERPKWNEQFF
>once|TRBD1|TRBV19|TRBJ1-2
TGTGCCAGTAGTAGGACAGGCTGGGGGAAAAACTATGGCTACACCTTC
CASSRTGWGKNYGYTF
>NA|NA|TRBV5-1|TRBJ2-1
TGCGCCAGCAGCTTGGATGGCTACAATGAGCAGTTCTTC
CASSLDGYNEQFF
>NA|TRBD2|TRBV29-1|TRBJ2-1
TGCAGCGTTGAATGGCTAGCGGGAGGGCGTCCCTACAATGAGCAGTTCTTC
CSVEWLAGGRPYNEQFF
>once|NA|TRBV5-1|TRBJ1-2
TGCGCCAGCAGCTTGTCATCGAACTATGGCTACACCTTC
CASSLSSNYGYTF
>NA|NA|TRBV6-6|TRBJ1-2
TGTGCCAGCAGTTGGGGAGTCGGGAACTATGGCTACACCTTC
CASSWGVGNYGYTF
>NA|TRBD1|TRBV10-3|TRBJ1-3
TGTGCCATCAGGACCGGGACAGGGCTTTGGGGCGCTGGAAACACCATATATTTT
CAIRTGTGLWGAGNTIYF
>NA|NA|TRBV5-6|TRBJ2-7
TGTGCCAGCAGCTTGGTCTACGAGCAGTACTTC
CASSLVYEQYF
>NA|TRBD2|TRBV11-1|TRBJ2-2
TGTGCCAGCAGCTTAAATGGACTAGCGGGAGGCACCGGGGAGCTGTTTTTT
CASSLNGLAGGTGELFF
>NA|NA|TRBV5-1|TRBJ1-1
TGCGCCAGCAGCCCATTCGGACAGTCTGAAGCTTTCTTT
CASSPFGQSEAFF
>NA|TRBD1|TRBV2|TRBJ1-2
TGTGCCAGCAGTGGGGGACAGCGACCAATCTATGGCTACACCTTC
CASSGGQRPIYGYTF
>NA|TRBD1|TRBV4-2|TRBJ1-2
TGTGCCAGCAGCCGGGATGGGACAGGGGATGGCTACACCTTC
CASSRDGTGDGYTF
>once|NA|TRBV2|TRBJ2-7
TGTGCCAGCAGTGATTCCCTAACCCTCTCCTACGAGCAGTACTTC
CASSDSLTLSYEQYF
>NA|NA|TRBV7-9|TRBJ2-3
TGTGCCAGCAGCTTGTACCACACAGATACGCAGTATTTT
CASSLYHTDTQYF
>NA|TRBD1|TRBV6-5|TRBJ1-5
TGTGCCAGCAGGGGGGCGGGACAGGGGGACCAGCCCCAGCATTTT
CASRGAGQGDQPQHF
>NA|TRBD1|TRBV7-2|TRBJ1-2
TGTGCCAGCAGCGCTGGACAGGGAGGCTACACCTTC
CASSAGQGGYTF
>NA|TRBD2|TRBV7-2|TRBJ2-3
TGTGCCAGCAGCTTAACGGGACTAGCGGGAGATACGCAGTATTTT
CASSLTGLAGDTQYF
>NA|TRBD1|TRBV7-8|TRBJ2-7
TGTGCCAGCAGCTTAGTGTGGCTGGGGGACAGCCAGACCTACGAGCAGTACTTC
CASSLVWLGDSQTYEQYF
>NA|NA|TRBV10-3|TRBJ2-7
TGTGCCATCAGTGGTGGCTACGAGCAGTACTTC
CAISGGYEQYF
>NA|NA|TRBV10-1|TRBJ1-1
TGCGCCAGCAGTGAGGATATCAGTTCTTGGGGGGACGCTGAAGCTTTCTTT
CASSEDISSWGDAEAFF
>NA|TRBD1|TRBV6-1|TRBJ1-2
TGTGCCAGCAGTAGGGGGACAGGTCCCAACTATGGCTACACCTTC
CASSRGTGPNYGYTF
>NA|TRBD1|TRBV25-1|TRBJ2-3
TGTGCCAGCAGTCCCCGACAGGGATTAGGCACAGATACGCAGTATTTT
CASSPRQGLGTDTQYF
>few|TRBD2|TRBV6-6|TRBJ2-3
TGTGCCAGCAGGAGGACTAGCGGGGGGTTGGGGGAGTATTTT
CASRRTSGGLGEYF
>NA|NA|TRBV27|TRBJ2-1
TGTGCCAGCAGTTTATCAGGGACGGTTACTTACAATGAGCAGTTCTTC
CASSLSGTVTYNEQFF
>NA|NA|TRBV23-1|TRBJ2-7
TGCGCCAGCAGTCGGGGGAGTAGCTACGAGCAGTACTTC
CASSRGSSYEQYF
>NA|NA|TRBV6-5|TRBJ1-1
TGTGCCAGCACCCGAGGTGGCTCTGAAGCTTTCTTT
CASTRGGSEAFF
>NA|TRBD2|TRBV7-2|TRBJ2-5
TGTGCCAGCAGCTTAGTCAGGGGGACTAGCGGGGTAACAGCGGAGACCCAGTACTTC
CASSLVRGTSGVTAETQYF
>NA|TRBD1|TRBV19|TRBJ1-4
TGTGCCAGTAGTCCCGGGACAGCCGTACAGTGGTATGAAAAACTGTTTTTT
CASSPGTAVQWYEKLFF
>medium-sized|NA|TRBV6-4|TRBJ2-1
TGTGCCAGCAGTGACTCGGCGGGTTCGTCCAATGAGCAGTTCTTC
CASSDSAGSSNEQFF
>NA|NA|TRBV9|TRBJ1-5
TGTGCCAGCAGCATTGACGGAAGCAATCAGCCCCAGCATTTT
CASSIDGSNQPQHF
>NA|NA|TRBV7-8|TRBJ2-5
TGTGCCAGCAGCTTATTATCCAGGGGCACTCCCGGGACCCAGTACTTC
CASSLLSRGTPGTQYF
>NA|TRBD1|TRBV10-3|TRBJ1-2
TGTGCCATCAGACCCCAGACAGGGGACTATGGCTACACCTTC
CAIRPQTGDYGYTF
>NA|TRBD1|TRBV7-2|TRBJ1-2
TGTGCCAGCAGCTTAGATTGGACAGGGGACTATGGCTACACCTTC
CASSLDWTGDYGYTF
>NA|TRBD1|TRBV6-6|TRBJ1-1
TGTGCCAGCAGAAAGGGACAGGGGTCGACTGAAGCTTTCTTT
CASRKGQGSTEAFF
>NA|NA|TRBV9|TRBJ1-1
TGTGCCAGCAGTAATACAGGGAAAAAGACTGAAGCTTTCTTT
CASSNTGKKTEAFF
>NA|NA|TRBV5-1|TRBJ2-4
TGCGCCAGCCGGGAAACAGTCGGTGGTGTGGTAGCCAAAAACATTCAGTACTTC
CASRETVGGVVAKNIQYF
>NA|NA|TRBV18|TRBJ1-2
TGTGCCAGCTCACGATCCGTAGGGACGGAGTATGGCTACACCTTC
CASSRSVGTEYGYTF
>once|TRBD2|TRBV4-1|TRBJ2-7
TGCGCCAGCAGCCAAGCGGCTAGCGGGATCTACGAGCAGTACTTC
CASSQAASGIYEQYF
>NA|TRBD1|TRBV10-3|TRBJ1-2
TGTGCCATCAGTGGGGACAGGGTTGCCTATGGCTACACCTTC
CAISGDRVAYGYTF